These T cell receptor beta chains were read from a single sample in a study of blood T cell repertoires in COVID-19. Produced via immunoSEQ multiplex PCR; TCRdb's table is partial and in-frame only. Among about 150,000 clones listed, around nine tenths were seen once. Sequenced: peripheral blood. The receptors were sampled from a human donor in a cohort sampled during active COVID-19. CDR3s include the opening cysteine and the closing phenylalanine or tryptophan. D genes are given only for firm matches. Size tells how often a clone was seen (once, few, many) or the class of an expanded clone, and some rows leave it out.

j_gene: TRBJ2-2; v_gene: TRBV28; abundance: .; len: 16; d_gene: TRBD2; CDR3aa: CASQLAGLENTGELFF; CDR3nt: TGTGCCAGCCAACTAGCGGGACTTGAGAACACCGGGGAGCTGTTTTTT
j_gene: TRBJ2-7; v_gene: TRBV28; abundance: .; len: 16; d_gene: TRBD1; CDR3aa: CASSLSWTGFTYEQYF; CDR3nt: TGTGCCAGCAGTTTGTCTTGGACAGGATTTACCTACGAGCAGTACTTC
j_gene: TRBJ2-7; v_gene: TRBV6-6; abundance: .; len: 16; d_gene: .; CDR3aa: CASSYSGPASKYEQYF; CDR3nt: TGTGCCAGCAGTTACTCGGGGCCAGCTTCTAAGTACGAGCAGTACTTC
j_gene: TRBJ2-6; v_gene: TRBV27; abundance: .; len: 18; d_gene: TRBD2; CDR3aa: CASSPRVAGTSGANVLTF; CDR3nt: TGTGCCAGCAGTCCACGGGTAGCGGGGACTTCTGGGGCCAACGTCCTGACTTTC
j_gene: TRBJ2-7; v_gene: TRBV28; abundance: .; len: 12; d_gene: .; CDR3aa: CASSYRTYEQYF; CDR3nt: TGTGCCAGCAGTTACAGAACCTACGAGCAGTACTTC
j_gene: TRBJ2-1; v_gene: TRBV7-2; abundance: .; len: 16; d_gene: TRBD1; CDR3aa: CASSLAGGTGGSEQFF; CDR3nt: TGTGCCAGCAGCTTAGCGGGGGGGACAGGGGGCTCTGAGCAGTTCTTC
j_gene: TRBJ2-5; v_gene: TRBV20-1; abundance: .; len: 15; d_gene: TRBD2; CDR3aa: CSASPPTSGQETQYF; CDR3nt: TGCAGTGCTAGTCCCCCGACTAGCGGACAAGAGACCCAGTACTTC
j_gene: TRBJ1-1; v_gene: TRBV7-2; abundance: once; len: 15; d_gene: .; CDR3aa: CASSSQGYGNTEAFF; CDR3nt: TGTGCCAGCAGCTCCCAGGGGTATGGGAACACTGAAGCTTTCTTT
j_gene: TRBJ2-7; v_gene: TRBV5-5; abundance: few; len: 15; d_gene: TRBD2; CDR3aa: CASSLGLAPSYEQYF; CDR3nt: TGTGCCAGCAGCTTGGGACTAGCGCCTTCCTACGAGCAGTACTTC
j_gene: TRBJ2-7; v_gene: TRBV7-9; abundance: .; len: 16; d_gene: .; CDR3aa: CASSGPNQGTGVEQYF; CDR3nt: TGTGCCAGCAGCGGACCTAATCAGGGAACGGGGGTCGAGCAGTACTTC
j_gene: TRBJ2-2; v_gene: TRBV27; abundance: .; len: 17; d_gene: TRBD1; CDR3aa: CASSLLRDRGLTGELFF; CDR3nt: TGTGCCAGCAGTTTACTCCGGGACAGGGGGTTAACCGGGGAGCTGTTTTTT
j_gene: TRBJ2-7; v_gene: TRBV2; abundance: .; len: 13; d_gene: TRBD2; CDR3aa: CASRGLANYEQYF; CDR3nt: TGTGCCAGCAGGGGACTAGCGAACTACGAGCAGTACTTC
j_gene: TRBJ1-4; v_gene: TRBV9; abundance: .; len: 15; d_gene: .; CDR3aa: CASSVGGGRDEKLFF; CDR3nt: TGCGCCAGCAGCGTAGGGGGGGGCAGGGATGAAAAACTGTTTTTT
j_gene: TRBJ2-3; v_gene: TRBV2; abundance: .; len: 16; d_gene: .; CDR3aa: CASSILVQGGTDTQYF; CDR3nt: TGTGCCAGCAGTATCCTCGTCCAAGGAGGGACAGATACGCAGTATTTT
j_gene: TRBJ2-3; v_gene: TRBV5-5; abundance: .; len: 16; d_gene: TRBD2; CDR3aa: CASSLLTSGGKDTQYF; CDR3nt: TGTGCCAGCAGCTTGCTTACTAGCGGGGGGAAAGATACGCAGTATTTT
j_gene: TRBJ2-2; v_gene: TRBV2; abundance: .; len: 13; d_gene: .; CDR3aa: CASSAELARELFF; CDR3nt: TGTGCCAGCAGTGCGGAGCTGGCCCGGGAGCTGTTTTTT
j_gene: TRBJ2-4; v_gene: TRBV19; abundance: .; len: 17; d_gene: TRBD1; CDR3aa: CASSSETGALAKNIQYF; CDR3nt: TGTGCCAGTAGTTCCGAGACAGGGGCCTTAGCCAAAAACATTCAGTACTTC